This T cell receptor (beta chain) was identified during a study of T cells in Graves' hyperthyroidism and ophthalmopathy. Study conclusions and caveats: Researchers report that a 13 V-J model separated ophthalmopathy from stable hyperthyroidism.

The CDR3 runs to 15 residues. V shed 3 bases, J shed 4 bases, and the junction held 5 bases outside the gene matches. Germline CDR1 and CDR2: MGHDK and SYGVNS. Amplification of TCR beta CDR3 regions used RNA as the template. RT-PCR in the first round (using the HTBI primer set) targeted the TCR CDR3. TCRdb used MiXCR to reprocess the multiplex PCR reads, holding one entry per CDR3 protein. The sample lists some 530,000 distinct CDR3 sequences, around a fifth occurring once. This clonotype was seen a handful of times. The antigen is undetermined. The TCR originated in a woman in her 70s with Graves' ophthalmopathy. The sequencing input was blood. The chain combines TRBV25-1 with TRBJ2-2; 7 bases line up with TRBD2. CDR3 sequence reads: CASSEGGTITGELFF. The CDR3, as DNA: TGTGCCAGCAGTGAGGGGGGGACTATCACCGGGGAGCTGTTTTTT.